A single sample is the source of the 5 T cell receptor beta chains below, sequenced in a study of beta chain features in type 1 diabetes. Every isolated RNA sample was fully reverse transcribed, so sequencing captured expressed TCRB transcripts. The data were produced by immunoSEQ multiplex PCR, yet TCRdb's version contains in-frame clones alone and is incomplete. In the table there are 350,000 to 450,000 clones, roughly 16% of which are singletons. Specimen: naive CD4+ T cells from blood. The origin of the receptors is a woman between 18 and 30 years old in good health.

The chain has TRBV28 and TRBJ2-7, with 7 bases matching TRBD2. The CDR3 loop spans 12 amino acids. The V and J ends lost 8 bases and 7 bases, in that order; junction bases with no gene match: 8. Germline loops: CDR1 MDHEN, CDR2 SYDVKM. In DNA, the CDR3 is TGTGCCAGCGGGCCCATTAGCGGGGAGCAGTACTTC. Its protein is CASGPISGEQYF.

This chain connects TRBV30 to TRBJ2-2; TRBD1 aligns across 10 bases. Germline V lookup: CDR1 GTSNPN, CDR2 SVGIG (reference sequence). The CDR3 runs to 15 residues. V trimming: 4 bases; J trimming: 7 bases; junction bases outside the gene matches: 9. CDR3 sequence: CAWKFVTGGIGELFF. The CDR3 DNA reads as TGTGCCTGGAAATTTGTGACAGGGGGCATCGGGGAGCTGTTTTTT.

A few counts support this clone. The V and J genes are TRBV9 and TRBJ2-3; 10 nucleotides agree with TRBD2. Germline V gene sequence: CDR1 SGDLS, CDR2 YYNGEE. Trimming removed 3 bases from V and 8 bases from J; junction bases left unmatched: 6. This CDR3 contains 14 residues. In DNA, the CDR3 is TGTGCCAGCAGCGAGCGGGAGGGCCCGGGTACGCAGTATTTT. This codes for CASSEREGPGTQYF.

This clone was found a few times. The V gene is TRBV30, the J gene TRBJ2-1, with D unresolved. V shed 2 bases and J shed 2 bases, with 10 bases lying between them. This CDR3 contains 14 residues. Per germline, CDR1 GTSNPN and CDR2 SVGIG (reference sequence). The chain's CDR3 is CAWSPRVAYNEQFF. The CDR3 coding sequence is TGTGCCTGGAGTCCTCGGGTAGCCTACAATGAGCAGTTCTTC.

This clone was counted only a few times. The V and J genes are TRBV6-6 and TRBJ1-1; 12 bases map to TRBD1. The CDR3 is made up of 13 amino acids. V lost 7 bases to trimming and J lost 5 bases; unmatched junction nucleotides: 2. CDR1 and CDR2 from the germline V gene are MNHNY and SVGAGI (reference sequence). The CDR3 spells CASMGQGATEAFF. CDR3 nucleotides: TGTGCCAGCATGGGACAGGGGGCGACTGAAGCTTTCTTT.